The source of this TCR beta chain is a study of post-analysis software for immune sequencing data. Study-wide findings and caveats: Controls had lower frequencies than patients of 4 or 5 TRBV segments, which included TRBV5-6, TRBV5-1 and TRBV20-1.

Libraries were made from TCR beta cDNA, and they carried unique molecular identifiers. TCRdb called the PCR reads again in MiXCR, with one record for every CDR3 protein. The sample yields 800,000 to 950,000 distinct CDR3 sequences, roughly 50% seen once. CDR1 is LGHDT and CDR2 is YNNKEL in the germline V gene (reference sequence). The CDR3 length is 15 residues. V dropped 0 bases and J dropped 5 bases, with 13 bases sitting between them. This clonotype has just a few counts. Its antigen remains unknown. The chain is built from TRBV3-1 and TRBJ2-5; D gene unclear. Sequencing was done on a sample of blood. The source is a girl aged 5 to 17 with multiple sclerosis. CDR3 residues: CASSQEGRDIETQYF. As DNA, the CDR3 is TGTGCCAGCAGCCAAGAGGGAAGGGATATTGAGACCCAGTACTTC.